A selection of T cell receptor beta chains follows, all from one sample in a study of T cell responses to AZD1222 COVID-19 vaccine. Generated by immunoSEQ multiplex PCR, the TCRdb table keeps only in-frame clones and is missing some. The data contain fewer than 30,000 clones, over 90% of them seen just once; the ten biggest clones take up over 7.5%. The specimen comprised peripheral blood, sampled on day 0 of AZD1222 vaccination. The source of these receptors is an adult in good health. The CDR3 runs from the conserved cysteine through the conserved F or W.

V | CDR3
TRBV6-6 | CASRPRQMNTEAFF
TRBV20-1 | CSARVKETQYF
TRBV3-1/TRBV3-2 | CASSQLRPVNTEAFF
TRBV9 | CASSMLAGTVGDTQYF
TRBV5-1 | CASSLGASGELFF
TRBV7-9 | CASSSAGSSNYGYTF
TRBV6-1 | CASSEMAVYGNTIYF
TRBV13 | CASSQGLPGSTGELFF
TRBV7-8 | CASSFTTGRDQPQHF
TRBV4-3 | CASSQENWGEQYF
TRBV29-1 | CSASYSYEAFF
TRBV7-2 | CASSGRGGYTEAFF
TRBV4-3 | CASSQEPRNQPQHF
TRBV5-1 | CASSSDRVGSPLHF
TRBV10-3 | CAISESDGGNSPLHF
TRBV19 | CASRDGLAKNIQYF
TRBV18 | CASSPRGQRETQYF
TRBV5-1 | CASSYLAGSYNEQFF
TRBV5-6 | CASSLGFPSYEQYF
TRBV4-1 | CASSHGLAGAPEQYF
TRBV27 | CASSTRTDYEQYF
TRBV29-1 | CSVDRGRFNEQFF
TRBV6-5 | CASSSQGLGYGYTF
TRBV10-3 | CAIKPDEYNEQFF
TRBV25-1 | CASSDRTLYGKQYF
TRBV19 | CASSTFTGFSPYEQYF
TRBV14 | CASSLNYRLGYTF
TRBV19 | CASSKASGTGGLNTEAFF
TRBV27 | CASSSTRTYEQYF
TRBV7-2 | CASSLNNMNTEAFF
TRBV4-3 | CASSQGLAGGYEQYF
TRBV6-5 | CASKTGSQPQHF
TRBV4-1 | CASSQEIGQPQHF
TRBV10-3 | CAISDPTSGRWDEQYF
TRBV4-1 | CASSQGTGGTYEQYF
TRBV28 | CASRDTVDEQFF
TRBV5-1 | CASSSGQGAREGHAKNIQYF
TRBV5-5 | CASSWGTSNSNEQFF
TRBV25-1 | CASSGGNYNSPLHF
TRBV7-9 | CASSLIANEQYF
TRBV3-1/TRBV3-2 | CASSQGPTGEKLFF
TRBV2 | CASRRTELQETQYF